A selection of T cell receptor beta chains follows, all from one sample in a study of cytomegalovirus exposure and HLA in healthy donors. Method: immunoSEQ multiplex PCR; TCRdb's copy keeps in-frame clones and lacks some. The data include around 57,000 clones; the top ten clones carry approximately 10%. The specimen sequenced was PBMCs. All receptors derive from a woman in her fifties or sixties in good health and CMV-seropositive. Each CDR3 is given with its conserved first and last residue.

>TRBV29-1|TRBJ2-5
CSVDTGFGETQYF
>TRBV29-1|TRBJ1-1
CSVDRLIFEAFF
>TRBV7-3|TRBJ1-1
CASSQGAWTEAFF
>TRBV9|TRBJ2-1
CASSVPGNNEQFF
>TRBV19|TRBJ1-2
CASSTSGRVSGYTF
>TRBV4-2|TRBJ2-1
CASSHRGGEQFF
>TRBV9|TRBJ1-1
CASSPRGGVNTEAFF
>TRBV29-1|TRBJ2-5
CSATRVEETQYF
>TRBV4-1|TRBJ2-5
CASSQGIGGLSQETQYF
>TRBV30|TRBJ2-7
CAWSVLGANEQYF
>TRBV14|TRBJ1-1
CASSRGGLNTEAFF
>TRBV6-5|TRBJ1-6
CASSTRTGIMSPLHF
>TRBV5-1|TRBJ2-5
CASSFSGGLETQYF
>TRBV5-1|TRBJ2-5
CASSFGTVGRQETQYF
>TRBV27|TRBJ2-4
CASSSLGVAKNIQHF
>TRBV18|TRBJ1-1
CASSLTGIRDTEAFF
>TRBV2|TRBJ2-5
CASTSGRETQYF
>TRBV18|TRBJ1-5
CASSPGGEQPQHF
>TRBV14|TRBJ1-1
CASSQDGTAPGSEAFF
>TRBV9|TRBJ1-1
CASSSLRQNTEAFF
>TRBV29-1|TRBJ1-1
CSGSGDATNTEAFF
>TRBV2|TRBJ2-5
CASSPGQPGLETQYF
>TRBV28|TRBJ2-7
CASSIGDEQYF
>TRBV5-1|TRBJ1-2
CASSLDTAGYGYTF
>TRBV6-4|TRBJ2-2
CASSDEHSTGELFF
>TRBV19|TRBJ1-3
CASRTASGNTIYF
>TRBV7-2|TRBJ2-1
CASSLEGTSGYNEQFF
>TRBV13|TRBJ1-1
CVPSQGGGWFPQNTEAFF
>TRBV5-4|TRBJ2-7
CASSRQAGLETYEQYF
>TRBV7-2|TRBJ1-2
CASSPEANYGYTF
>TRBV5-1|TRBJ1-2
CASRLGTGARYGYTF
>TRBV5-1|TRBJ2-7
CASSYGTLGGWQYF
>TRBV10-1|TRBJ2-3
CASSEAGTDTQYF
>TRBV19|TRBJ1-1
CASSPGQGVPNTEAFF
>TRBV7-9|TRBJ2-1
CASSPTSGSSYNEQFF
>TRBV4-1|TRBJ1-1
CASSEHPRTEAFF
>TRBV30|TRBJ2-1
CAWNFYNEQFF
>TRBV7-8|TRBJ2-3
CASSRDGSRNTQYF